One and the same sample provided the 3 T cell receptor beta chains below, sequenced in a study of blood T cell repertoires in COVID-19. Libraries were prepared by immunoSEQ multiplex PCR; TCRdb keeps only in-frame clonotypes and omits some of them. The data hold around 620,000 clones, with over 80% observed a single time. Sequencing input: peripheral blood. These receptors came from a woman aged 18-30 years with acute or convalescent COVID-19.

The V and J genes are TRBV14 and TRBJ1-1; D remains ambiguous. From germline, CDR1 is SGHDN and CDR2 FVKESK. Trimming pared 0 bases from V and 5 bases from J, leaving 10 bases between. The CDR3 covers 14 residues. In DNA form, the CDR3 reads TGTGCCAGCAGCCAAGAATCGCTAGGTACTGAAGCTTTCTTT. Translating gives CASSQESLGTEAFF.

This chain joins TRBV6-5 and TRBJ2-3; a possible D gene is TRBD2 (6 bases). This CDR3 has 15 amino acids. Germline V gene data show CDR1 as MNHEY and CDR2 as SVGAGI. V was clipped by 6 bases and J by 2 bases, with 15 bases between them. CDR3 sequence reads: CASRPPGLFTDTQYF. The CDR3 bases are TGTGCCAGCAGACCCCCGGGACTTTTCACAGATACGCAGTATTTT.

The chain joins TRBV15 to TRBJ2-7, with a tentative D call TRBD1 (6 bases). Trimming took off 8 bases at V and 3 bases at J, with 14 bases between the two ends. This CDR3 region has 13 residues. The germline gives CDR1 LNHNV, CDR2 YYDKDF (reference sequence). The CDR3 nucleotides are TGTGCCACCTTGGGGCAGGACAGCTACGAGCAGTACTTC. It codes for CATLGQDSYEQYF.